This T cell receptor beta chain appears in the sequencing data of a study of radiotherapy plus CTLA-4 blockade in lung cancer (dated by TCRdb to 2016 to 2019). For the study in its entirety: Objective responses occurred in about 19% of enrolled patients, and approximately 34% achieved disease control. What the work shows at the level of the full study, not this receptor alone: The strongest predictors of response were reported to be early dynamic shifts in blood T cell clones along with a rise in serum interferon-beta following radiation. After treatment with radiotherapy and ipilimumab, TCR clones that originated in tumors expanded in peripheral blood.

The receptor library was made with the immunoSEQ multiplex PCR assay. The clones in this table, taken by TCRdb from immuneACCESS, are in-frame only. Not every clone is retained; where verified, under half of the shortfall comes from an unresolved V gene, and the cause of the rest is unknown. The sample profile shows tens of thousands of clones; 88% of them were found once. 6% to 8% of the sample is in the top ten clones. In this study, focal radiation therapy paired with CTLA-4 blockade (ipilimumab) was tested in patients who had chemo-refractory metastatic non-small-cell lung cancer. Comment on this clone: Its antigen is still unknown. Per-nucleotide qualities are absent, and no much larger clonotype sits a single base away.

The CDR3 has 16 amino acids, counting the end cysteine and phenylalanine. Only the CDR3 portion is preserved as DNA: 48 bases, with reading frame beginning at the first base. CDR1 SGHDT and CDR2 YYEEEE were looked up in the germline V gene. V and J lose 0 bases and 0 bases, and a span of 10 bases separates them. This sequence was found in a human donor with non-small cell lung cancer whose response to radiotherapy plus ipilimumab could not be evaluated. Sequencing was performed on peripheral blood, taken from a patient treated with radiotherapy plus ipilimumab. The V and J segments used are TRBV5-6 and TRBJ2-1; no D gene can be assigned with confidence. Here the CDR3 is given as CASSLERISSYNEQFF. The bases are TGTGCCAGCAGCTTGGAGCGTATCTCCTCCTACAATGAGCAGTTCTTC.